These T cell receptor beta chains were read from a single sample in a study of T cell responses to AZD1222 COVID-19 vaccine. Produced via immunoSEQ multiplex PCR; TCRdb's table is partial and in-frame only. Of more than 150,000 clones listed, roughly 92% are singletons. The sample was peripheral blood, taken on day 0 of AZD1222 vaccination. The receptors shown here come from an adult in good health. The CDR3 runs from the conserved cysteine through the conserved F or W. Fields, in order: CDR3 length, V gene, CDR3 protein.

>15|TRBV28
CASSADTYSNQPQHF
>16|TRBV4-2
CASSAGQGDHVGGYTF
>16|TRBV27
CASSLVAGGSYNEQFF
>14|TRBV5-4
CASTSPQVGHGYTF
>15|TRBV7-2
CASSQQTGGQETQYF
>17|TRBV7-9
CASSLTRPLTGTDTQYF
>14|TRBV5-1
CASSLAGAGTEAFF
>17|TRBV3-1/TRBV3-2
CASSQGDRGGIYNEQFF
>12|TRBV7-9
CASSLGYNEQFF
>17|TRBV6-1
CASSELQLGRLNTEAFF
>13|TRBV5-8
CASSRNPAQPQHF
>19|TRBV7-2
CASSLRFSVTAPTNEKLFF
>15|TRBV28
CASSAAGTGSGGYTF
>15|TRBV7-2
CASSSGAGLFYEQYF
>14|TRBV19
CASSIRRANTEAFF
>11|TRBV9
CASSAAYGYTF
>17|TRBV4-3
CASSQRADSGWDSALHF
>13|TRBV2
CASRSTGNQPQHF
>19|TRBV7-2
CASSPRRRSTLSSGNTIYF
>14|TRBV6-6
CASRLGTGQTEAFF
>15|TRBV19
CASSPVAVGYQPQHF
>15|TRBV3-1/TRBV3-2
CASSQVRFARETQYF
>17|TRBV21-1
CASSKVGRQMGNQPQHF
>15|TRBV3-1/TRBV3-2
CASSHGTFSTDTQYF
>11|TRBV5-6
CASSDGFGYTF
>14|TRBV18
CASSPASRSYEQYF
>13|TRBV12-3/TRBV12-4
CASSWRINEKLFF
>13|TRBV10-1
CASSEFRGYEQYF
>11|TRBV18
CASSPSNGYTF
>16|TRBV7-2
CASSTPGDAASRGYTF
>17|TRBV7-7
CASSLTGTVGGTGELFF
>15|TRBV7-2
CASSKSPTGGTEAFF
>18|TRBV3-1/TRBV3-2
CASSQSGIARGSNQPQHF
>15|TRBV6-6
CASSYDRAGPGEQFF
>15|TRBV7-8
CASSLMDSMNTEAFF
>15|TRBV5-4
CASSFYPLAKNIQYF
>15|TRBV5-5
CASSRGLPSTDTQYF
>14|TRBV28
CASSSSGQGGKLFF
>18|TRBV19
CASSILSRQGALNTEAFF
>15|TRBV27
CASSPGTGDNQPQHF
>12|TRBV12-3/TRBV12-4
CASRRMNTEAFF
>14|TRBV7-9
CASSLVAADTEAFF
>17|TRBV5-1
CASSLQGVSSGANVLTF
>15|TRBV15
CATSRLDSNRYGYTF
>15|TRBV7-9
CASSSPGQVFYGYTF
>11|TRBV19
CASTDAIEAFF
>14|TRBV6-5
CASSYSGFRGELFF
>15|TRBV5-4
CASSPRVAGEVEQYF
>14|TRBV5-1
CASSLDRGAYEQYF
>15|TRBV5-4
CASSSRTSGQETQYF
>14|TRBV9
CASSAGQGTYEQYF
>15|TRBV6-2/TRBV6-3
CASSLYGRDYNEQFF
>15|TRBV19
CASSMVQRYTGELFF
>14|TRBV6-5
CASSRDRDIYGYTF
>14|TRBV5-6
CASSFRRGSGPQHF
>13|TRBV5-8
CASSSTLMDKQYF
>13|TRBV2
CASSEGSGDEQYF
>13|TRBV7-6
CASSPGTSYGYTF
>13|TRBV3-1/TRBV3-2
CASSQQGYYEQYF
>15|TRBV20-1
CSASHGTVSNQPQHF